The clone carrying this T cell receptor (beta chain) was seen once. The table came from immunoSEQ multiplex PCR; TCRdb's copy has only in-frame clones and leaves some out. The data hold 30,000 to 35,000 clones, with more than 85% observed a single time. V lost 3 bases and J 3 bases, leaving 14 bases between the germline ends. Germline values: CDR1 LGHNT, CDR2 FRNRAP. There are 16 residues in the CDR3. The data were obtained in a study of blood T cell repertoires in COVID-19. For the study at large: Italy, Spain and the United States were the sources of the convalescent and acute COVID-19 samples. The analysed material was cDNA or gDNA that came from T cells, B-cell-depleted T cells, or PBMCs.

The rearrangement joins TRBV12-5 to TRBJ2-2, with TRBD1 as a possible D gene (6 bases). The sequence was obtained from a human donor in a cohort sampled during active COVID-19. The sequencing input was peripheral blood. The CDR3 region has the DNA TGTGCTAGTGGTTTCTACAGGGCGGAAGACACCGGGGAGCTGTTTTTT. Its translation: CASGFYRAEDTGELFF.